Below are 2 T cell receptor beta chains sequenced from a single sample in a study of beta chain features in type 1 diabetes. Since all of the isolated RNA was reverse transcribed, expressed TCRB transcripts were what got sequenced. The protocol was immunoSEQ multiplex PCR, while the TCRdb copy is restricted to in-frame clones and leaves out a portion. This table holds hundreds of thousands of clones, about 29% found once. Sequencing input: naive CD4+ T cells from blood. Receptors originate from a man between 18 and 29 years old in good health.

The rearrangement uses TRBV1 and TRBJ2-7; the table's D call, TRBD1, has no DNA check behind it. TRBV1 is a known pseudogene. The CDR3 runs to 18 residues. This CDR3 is CTSSPSLTGTVEAYEQYF. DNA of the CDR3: TGCACCAGCAGCCCTTCCCTGACCGGGACAGTGGAAGCCTACGAGCAGTACTTC.

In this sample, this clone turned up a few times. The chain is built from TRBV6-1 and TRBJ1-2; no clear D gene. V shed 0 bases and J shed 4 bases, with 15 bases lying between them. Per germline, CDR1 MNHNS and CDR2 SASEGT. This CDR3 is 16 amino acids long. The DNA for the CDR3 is TGTGCCAGCAGTGAAGCGTGGGGAAAGGGCGCCTATGGCTACACCTTC. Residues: CASSEAWGKGAYGYTF.